The 11 T cell receptor beta chains in this list originate from one sample, sequenced in a study of cytomegalovirus exposure and HLA in healthy donors (dated by TCRdb to about 2017). Library preparation was by the immunoSEQ multiplex PCR assay. A mixture of 60 forward primers for TCR Vbeta segments and 13 reverse primers for TCR Jbeta segments was used in the multiplex PCR. The source is immuneACCESS, and TCRdb retained only in-frame sequences with V and J called. Part of the clones is not carried over; for the studies checked, unresolved V genes explain less than half of this, and the remainder is unexplained. Within this sample are some 190,000 clones, with 60% to 85% of them counted one time only. Of the sample, around 1.5% falls within the top ten clones. Sequenced sample: PBMCs. The receptor set was obtained from a man between 18 and 35 years old in good health and CMV-seronegative.

The chain uses TRBV7-8 and TRBJ2-5; 8 bases map to TRBD2. The CDR3 sequence is 16 residues long. J gave up 5 bases and V 5 bases, and 13 bases lay outside the gene matches. CDR1 and CDR2 (germline): SGHVS, FQNEAQ. The CDR3 sequence: CASSRNEGLGMETQYF. The CDR3 coding sequence is TGTGCCAGCAGCAGGAACGAGGGACTAGGTATGGAGACCCAGTACTTC.

J is TRBJ1-5 and V is TRBV6-1, with 8 bases aligning to TRBD1. V lost 7 bases to trimming and J lost 6 bases; unmatched junction nucleotides: 11. Germline values: CDR1 MNHNS, CDR2 SASEGT. This CDR3 region has 15 residues. CDR3 nucleotide sequence: TGTGCCAGCACCGAAGGAACAGGGGGAGGTCAGCCCCAGCATTTT. Protein: CASTEGTGGGQPQHF.

This CDR3 is CASGRGQGVGEQYF. The CDR3 DNA sequence: TGTGCCAGCGGGAGGGGACAGGGAGTCGGCGAGCAGTACTTC. The gene calls are TRBV13 and TRBJ2-7; TRBD1 agrees at 9 bases. The CDR3 consists of 14 residues. The V gene end was trimmed by 8 bases and the J gene end by 6 bases; junction bases not matched to a gene: 11. Germline V gene lookup returns CDR1 PRHDT and CDR2 FYEKMQ (reference sequence).

This clone was seen at least ten times. The J gene is TRBJ1-6, the V gene TRBV6-5; the D gene is possibly TRBD1 (6 bases). The V end was cut by 5 bases, the J end by 7 bases, with 15 bases between. CDR1 MNHEY and CDR2 SVGAGI come from the germline V gene. The CDR3 has 15 amino acids. Written as DNA, the CDR3 is TGTGCCAGCAGTCGAATACAGGGATCCAATTCACCCCTCCACTTT. Translating it yields CASSRIQGSNSPLHF.

V is TRBV11-3 and J is TRBJ1-3; no firm D call. This CDR3 spans 12 amino acids. V was pared by 5 bases and J by 4 bases, with 6 bases between. Germline CDR1 reads SGHNT; CDR2 reads YENEEA. The chain's CDR3 is CASSLSGNTIYF. CDR3 nucleotides: TGTGCCAGCAGCCTCTCGGGAAACACCATATATTTT.

This clone was counted a few times. The chain combines TRBV13 with TRBJ2-1, with D unresolved. Germline V gene lookup returns CDR1 PRHDT and CDR2 FYEKMQ (reference sequence). Between the trimmed V and J ends, which lost 6 bases and 4 bases, there was a span of 10 bases. The CDR3 spans 13 residues. The chain's CDR3 is CASSPDSYNEQFF. CDR3 bases: TGTGCCAGCAGTCCCGACTCTTACAATGAGCAGTTCTTC.

J is TRBJ2-7 and V is TRBV5-6, with 10 nucleotides matching TRBD2. Trimming at V came to 0 bases and at J to 5 bases, leaving 8 bases not matched to a gene. Per germline, CDR1 SGHDT and CDR2 YYEEEE. The CDR3 covers 16 residues. Here the CDR3 reads CASSLGPAGGSDEQYF. CDR3 coding DNA: TGTGCCAGCAGCTTGGGCCCAGCGGGAGGGTCCGACGAGCAGTACTTC.

This clone was seen a few times. The chain couples TRBV5-4 to TRBJ2-1; D not certain. V was cut by 6 bases and J by 2 bases, with 12 bases left in between. The V gene's germline CDR1 is SGHNT and CDR2 YYREEE (reference sequence). The CDR3 covers 14 residues. CDR3 nucleotide sequence: TGTGCCAGCAACCCCCCCAGTACCTACAATGAGCAGTTCTTC. This translates into CASNPPSTYNEQFF. The full variable domain, completed using reference TRBV5-4 and TRBJ2-1, is ETGVTQSPTHLIKTRGQQVTLRCSSQSGHNTVSWYQQALGQGPQFIFQYYREEENGRGNFPPRFSGLQFPNYSSELNVNALELDDSALYLCASNPPSTYNEQFFGPGTRLTVL.

This clone came up once. This chain connects TRBV28 to TRBJ2-7, with 9 bases fitting TRBD2. In germline, CDR1 is MDHEN, CDR2 SYDVKM. The length of the CDR3 is 13 residues. Trimming removed 3 bases from V and 12 bases from J; junction bases left unmatched: 9. The CDR3 spells CASSFIAGAPSYF. CDR3 DNA: TGTGCCAGCAGTTTTATAGCGGGGGCCCCTTCGTACTTC. The whole variable domain, remainder taken from reference TRBV28 and TRBJ2-7, is DVKVTQSSRYLVKRTGEKVFLECVQDMDHENMFWYRQDPGLGLRLIYFSYDVKMKEKGDIPEGYSVSREKKERFSLILESASTNQTSMYLCASSFIAGAPSYFGPGTRLTVT.

The J gene is TRBJ2-3, the V gene TRBV11-2; 8 positions agree with TRBD2. V was pared by 1 base and J by 7 bases, with 7 bases of the junction left unmatched. CDR3 length equals 15 residues. Germline values: CDR1 SGHAT, CDR2 FQNNGV. CDR3 DNA sequence: TGTGCCAGCAGCTTAGTTGCGGGGGGAAGTAATACGCAGTATTTT. The encoded protein is CASSLVAGGSNTQYF.

CDR3 sequence reads: CASSDRQGGFQETQYF. Here the CDR3 DNA reads TGTGCCAGCAGCGACCGACAGGGTGGATTCCAAGAGACCCAGTACTTC. The chain is built from TRBV7-2 and TRBJ2-5; 7 nucleotides align to TRBD1. The CDR3 length is 16 residues. V dropped 5 bases and J dropped 1; count of bases not matched to a gene: 10. Per germline, CDR1 SGHTA and CDR2 FQGNSA.